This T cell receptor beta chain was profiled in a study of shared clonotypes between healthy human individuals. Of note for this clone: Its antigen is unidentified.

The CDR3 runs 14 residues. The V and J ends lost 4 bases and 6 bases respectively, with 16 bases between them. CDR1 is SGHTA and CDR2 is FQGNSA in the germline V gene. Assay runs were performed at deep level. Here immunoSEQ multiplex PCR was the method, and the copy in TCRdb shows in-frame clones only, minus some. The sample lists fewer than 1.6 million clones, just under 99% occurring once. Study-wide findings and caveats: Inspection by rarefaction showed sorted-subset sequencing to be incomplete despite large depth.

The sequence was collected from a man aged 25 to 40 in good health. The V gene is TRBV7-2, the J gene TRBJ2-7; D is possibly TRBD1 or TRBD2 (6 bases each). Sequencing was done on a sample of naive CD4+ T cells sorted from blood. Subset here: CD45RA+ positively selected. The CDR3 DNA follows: TGTGCCAGCAGCTCCTCTCCATGGGGGGCCGAGCAGTACTTC. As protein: CASSSSPWGAEQYF. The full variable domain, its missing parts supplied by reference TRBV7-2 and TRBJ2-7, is GAGVSQSPSNKVTEKGKDVELRCDPISGHTALYWYRQSLGQGLEFLIYFQGNSAPDKSGLPSDRFSAERTGGSVSTLTIQRTQQEDSAVYLCASSSSPWGAEQYFGPGTRLTVT.